This T cell receptor beta chain was identified in a study of T cell clonotyping in hematopoietic cell transplantation (dated by TCRdb to about 2021). For the wider study: In the study, more than 130 blood samples were gathered from approximately 33 consecutive transplant recipients and their related donors. Patient recruitment ran from 2015 to early 2017, and follow-up continued until late 2020 or death.

Blood samples for TCR beta sequencing were given by related transplant donors. Nuclei Lysis Solution was used to extract genomic DNA from fresh or cryopreserved unfractionated peripheral blood mononuclear cells. The full study reports these points: After transplant, TCR diversity in recipients dropped, and pathologically expanded clonotypes increased progressively from day 30 to day 180. The sample size was limited and the cells went unsorted, which meant the CD4 and CD8 repertoire contributions could not be told apart. Broader posttransplant TCR repertoire diversity was predicted by donor and pretransplant recipient Inverse Simpson Index values. Only a small fraction of recipient repertoires overlapped donor repertoires, with over 95% appearing de novo at the given depth.

The immunoSEQ assay, a bias-controlled multiplex PCR with V- and J-specific primers, was used to amplify TCR beta CDR3 regions from genomic DNA. A proprietary barcode and Illumina adapter sequences were added to the CDR3 amplicons in a second PCR step. An Illumina MiSeq instrument was used to sequence the CDR3 libraries. Per the original workflow: Export and quality control were done with immunoSEQ Analyzer 3.0, while downstream analyses used R Bioconductor and Immunarch. Only productive rearrangements in the normalized downsampled data set went into calculating the repertoire metrics. Clonotypes larger than 5 templates in the normalized cohort were defined as pathologically expanded. Repertoire diversity was measured with the Inverse Simpson Index. The non-normalized data set was used for CMV-specificity analyses so that all clonotypes could be captured. Not all clones reach the TCRdb copy of this immuneACCESS table, which keeps in-frame sequences only. Checked studies attribute under half of the gap to unresolved V genes and leave the rest unexplained. V, J and clone size are those of that table, while D and trimming were read from the DNA. Present in this sample are 13,000 or so clones, around 90% of which were seen just once. The ten most abundant clones make up less than 1.5% of the sample.

The V end gives up 0 bases and the J end 5 bases, leaving 3 bases in the junction not matched to a gene. Taken from cysteine to phenylalanine, the CDR3 has 15 residues. Of the read, only the CDR3 DNA is kept; its 45 bases are in frame from base 1. CDR1 and CDR2 (SGHRS, YFSETQ) derive from the germline V gene. As for this clone: Its antigen remains unidentified. Qualities for individual bases were not recorded, and no much larger clone is one base off.

This receptor was taken from a man aged 25 to 40 in good health. Some clones in this sample may be carry-over from other donors' samples. The sequencing input was peripheral blood mononuclear cells. The V and J segments used are TRBV5-1 and TRBJ1-4, and TRBD1 aligns with 8 junction nucleotides. The DNA sequence follows: TGCGCCAGCAGCTTGGGGGGGACAGGAAATGAAAAACTGTTTTTT. Its translation reads: CASSLGGTGNEKLFF.